This passage covers 27 T cell receptor beta chains from one sample sequenced in a study of shared clonotypes between healthy human individuals. Generated by immunoSEQ multiplex PCR, the TCRdb table keeps only in-frame clones and is missing some. The top ten hold 0.85% to 1.3% of the sample, which has roughly 2 million clones, about 95% seen once. Positively selected for CCR7, the CD45RO-negative cells used as naive CD8 cells excluded terminally differentiated effector memory CD45RA+ cells. Source material: naive CD8+ T cells sorted from blood. These receptors were taken from a man between 18 and 35 years old in good health.

The chain uses TRBV7-9 and TRBJ2-3, with TRBD2 matching 12 bases. CDR1 SEHNR and CDR2 FQNEAQ come from the germline V gene (reference sequence). J gave up 0 bases and V 5 bases, and 6 bases lay outside the gene matches. CDR3 length equals 17 residues. The CDR3 nucleotides are TGTGCCAGCAGCCACAGACTAGCGGGAGAGAGCACAGATACGCAGTATTTT. It specifies CASSHRLAGESTDTQYF.

The chain uses TRBV4-1 and TRBJ1-4, with D maybe TRBD1 (5 bases). The germline gives CDR1 MGHRA, CDR2 YSYEKL. The length of the CDR3 is 16 residues. Trimming pared 1 base from V and 8 bases from J, leaving 17 bases between. CDR3 nucleotide sequence: TGCGCCAGCAGCCAAGCACCGGGCGACAGATCGGAAAAACTGTTTTTT. Translation: CASSQAPGDRSEKLFF.

V usage is TRBV28 and J usage is TRBJ1-5, with 10 bases aligning to TRBD1. This CDR3 spans 17 amino acids. Trimming at V came to 5 bases and at J to 1 base, leaving 8 bases not matched to a gene. From germline, CDR1 is MDHEN and CDR2 SYDVKM. CDR3 DNA sequence: TGTGCCAGCAGTCTAGACAGGGGGCGGGTGAGCAATCAGCCCCAGCATTTT. Protein: CASSLDRGRVSNQPQHF.

This clone was seen just once. The chain joins TRBV13 to TRBJ2-5, with D perhaps assigned TRBD1 or TRBD2 (6 bases each). Trimming took 1 base from V and 5 from J, leaving 14 bases between them. Germline V lookup: CDR1 PRHDT, CDR2 FYEKMQ (reference sequence). This CDR3 is 15 amino acids long. DNA for the CDR3: TGTGCCAGCAGCTTAGTTACCGGAGGGGGGGAGACCCAGTACTTC. The encoded protein is CASSLVTGGGETQYF.

The CDR3 DNA reads as TGTGCCAGCAGCCCTATAGCGGGGGGGCCGCCAGATACGCAGTATTTT. Translating it yields CASSPIAGGPPDTQYF. J is TRBJ2-3 and V is TRBV7-3, with 11 bases aligning to TRBD2. The CDR3 length is 16 residues. CDR1 SGHTA and CDR2 FQGTGA come from the germline V gene. The V gene end was trimmed by 5 bases and the J gene end by 4 bases; junction bases not matched to a gene: 8.

The rearrangement joins TRBV25-1 to TRBJ2-7; weak D call: TRBD2 (5 bases). Germline CDR1 reads MGHDK; CDR2 reads SYGVNS. This CDR3 comprises 13 residues. Between the trimmed V and J ends, which lost 2 bases and 6 bases, there was a span of 11 bases. The DNA of the CDR3 is TGTGCCAGCAGTGAAGTAGGGAGTCCCGAGCAGTACTTC. Translating it yields CASSEVGSPEQYF.

Regarding this clone: Other DNA sequences in this sample translate to the same CDR3. The chain uses TRBV6-5 and TRBJ1-1; D gene unclear. Germline V lookup: CDR1 MNHEY, CDR2 SVGAGI. V lost 2 bases to trimming and J lost 8 bases, with 9 bases between them. This CDR3 spans 12 amino acids. CDR3 nucleotides: TGTGCCAGCAGTTACACCGGCGGAGAAGCTTTCTTT. As protein: CASSYTGGEAFF.

The chain carries TRBV14 and TRBJ1-2; 10 positions agree with TRBD1. The CDR3 is made up of 16 amino acids. The trim removed 2 bases at V and 3 bases at J, leaving 6 bases unmatched. Germline V gene data show CDR1 as SGHDN and CDR2 as FVKESK. The DNA of the CDR3 is TGTGCCAGCAGCCAAACGGGACAGGGGATTTACTATGGCTACACCTTC. Its protein is CASSQTGQGIYYGYTF.

The chain is built from TRBV2 and TRBJ2-2, with D perhaps TRBD1 or TRBD2 (5 bases each). CDR1 and CDR2 (germline): SNHLY, FYNNEI. The CDR3 is 13 residues long. Trimming pared 4 bases from V and 7 bases from J, leaving 10 bases between. This CDR3 is CASSVGEIGELFF. In DNA, the CDR3 is TGTGCCAGCAGTGTGGGGGAGATCGGGGAGCTGTTTTTT.

This clone was observed a single time. The chain recombines TRBV5-1 with TRBJ2-7, with D possibly being TRBD2 (6 bases). The V end was cut by 3 bases, the J end by 7 bases, with 14 bases between. This CDR3 has 13 amino acids. Germline V gives CDR1 SGHRS, CDR2 YFSETQ. CDR3 nucleotides: TGCGCCAGCAGCTGGGTCCTAGGAGGGGAGCAGTACTTC. Translated, it gives CASSWVLGGEQYF.

CDR3 protein: CASSGGQTLVDTF. The CDR3, as DNA: TGTGCCAGCAGCGGGGGACAGACGTTAGTCGACACCTTC. The chain combines TRBV5-4 with TRBJ1-2; 7 nucleotides agree with TRBD1. The CDR3 covers 13 residues. CDR1 and CDR2 from the germline V gene are SGHNT and YYREEE (reference sequence). Losses at the gene ends were 4 bases for V and 12 bases for J; bases not matched to a gene: 12.

The chain carries TRBV10-3 and TRBJ2-5, with D possibly TRBD1 on 5 matching bases. The V end was cut by 0 bases, the J end by 3 bases, with 8 bases between. Germline V gene lookup returns CDR1 ENHRY and CDR2 SYGVKD. The CDR3 is made up of 14 amino acids. The CDR3 coding sequence is TGTGCCATCAGTGAGTCAAGGGGTGAAGAGACCCAGTACTTC. Its protein is CAISESRGEETQYF.

The J gene is TRBJ1-5, the V gene TRBV5-5; D remains unclear. The CDR3 consists of 14 residues. Germline CDR1 reads SGHKS; CDR2 reads YYEKEE (reference sequence). V lost 0 bases and J lost 2, with 6 bases in between. CDR3 sequence reads: CASSLDSGNQPQHF. DNA of the CDR3: TGTGCCAGCAGCTTGGACAGCGGCAATCAGCCCCAGCATTTT.

This clone is a singleton in its sample. The chain's CDR3 is CASSSVFGGRDYEQYF. The CDR3 DNA reads as TGTGCCAGCAGCTCTGTATTTGGGGGTCGAGACTACGAGCAGTACTTC. V and J are TRBV7-9 and TRBJ2-7, with D perhaps being TRBD1 or TRBD2 (5 bases each). CDR1 SEHNR and CDR2 FQNEAQ come from the germline V gene (reference sequence). Trimming removed 4 bases from V and 3 bases from J, with 19 bases in between. This CDR3 contains 16 residues.

This sequence joins TRBV6-5 and TRBJ1-1; 7 nucleotides align to TRBD1. Trimming took 4 bases from V and 5 from J; bases not matched to a gene: 10. Germline-derived CDR1 and CDR2 are MNHEY and SVGAGI. CDR3 length: 15 residues. This chain's CDR3 is CASSSDREAGTEAFF. The DNA for the CDR3 is TGTGCCAGCAGTTCCGACAGGGAGGCTGGGACTGAAGCTTTCTTT.

Concerning this clone: In the same sample, other DNA sequences code for this CDR3. The V gene is TRBV27, the J gene TRBJ2-7; the D gene is possibly TRBD1 (6 bases). The V gene lost 3 bases and the J gene lost 0 bases, with 9 bases spanning the gap. The length of the CDR3 is 14 residues. CDR1 and CDR2 from the germline V gene are MNHEY and SMNVEV (reference sequence). CDR3 amino acids: CASSLQGSSYEQYF. The DNA of the CDR3 is TGTGCCAGCAGTTTGCAGGGGTCCTCCTACGAGCAGTACTTC.

The chain uses TRBV7-9 and TRBJ1-1, with D unclear. The CDR3 spans 13 residues. Trimming cost V 7 bases and J 1 base, with 10 bases left between them. CDR1 SEHNR and CDR2 FQNEAQ come from the germline V gene (reference sequence). In nucleotides, the CDR3 is TGTGCCAGCACCATCGGGTGGAACACTGAAGCTTTCTTT. This encodes CASTIGWNTEAFF.

The chain carries TRBV7-9 and TRBJ1-2; perhaps TRBD1 as D (5 bases). Germline assignment: CDR1 SEHNR and CDR2 FQNEAQ (reference sequence). The germline V and J ends were trimmed by 5 bases and 4 bases, with 17 bases remaining between them. This CDR3 has 15 residues. The CDR3 protein is CASSRSGERLYGYTF. The CDR3 DNA sequence: TGTGCCAGCAGCCGTTCGGGGGAGAGGCTCTATGGCTACACCTTC. The full variable domain, with the rest looked up from reference TRBV7-9 and TRBJ1-2, is DTGVSQNPRHKITKRGQNVTFRCDPISEHNRLYWYRQTLGQGPEFLTYFQNEAQLEKSRLLSDRFSAERPKGSFSTLEIQRTEQGDSAMYLCASSRSGERLYGYTFGSGTRLTVV.

The chain has TRBV9 and TRBJ2-3; D is uncertain. Germline values: CDR1 SGDLS, CDR2 YYNGEE. Between the trimmed V and J ends, which lost 3 bases and 5 bases, there was a span of 10 bases. The CDR3 is 13 amino acids. CDR3 sequence reads: CASSAYQVDTQYF. For the CDR3, the DNA is TGTGCCAGCAGCGCCTACCAGGTAGATACGCAGTATTTT.

J is TRBJ2-7 and V is TRBV9, with TRBD1 matching 8 bases. The CDR3 is 14 amino acids. The J segment lost 3 bases and the V segment lost 4 bases, leaving 6 bases of the junction unmatched. Germline V gene data show CDR1 as SGDLS and CDR2 as YYNGEE. CDR3 nucleotides: TGTGCCAGCAGCCCGGCCGACAGGGGCTACGAGCAGTACTTC. Protein sequence: CASSPADRGYEQYF.

The V and J genes are TRBV11-2 and TRBJ1-4; no reliable D call. V was trimmed by 1 base and J by 7 bases, leaving 7 bases between them. The germline V gene encodes CDR1 SGHAT and CDR2 FQNNGV. CDR3 length: 13 residues. CDR3 coding DNA: TGTGCCAGCAGCTTAGGCCCCGTTGAAAAACTGTTTTTT. Its translation is CASSLGPVEKLFF.

This chain uses TRBV10-3 with TRBJ2-5; D is perhaps TRBD1 or TRBD2 (5 bases each). V was trimmed by 7 bases and J by 0 bases, leaving 15 bases between them. This CDR3 is built from 15 residues. The germline CDR1 and CDR2 sequences are ENHRY and SYGVKD. The CDR3 nucleotides are TGTGCCATCACCCCCGGGACCACCAACCAAGAGACCCAGTACTTC. It is translated as CAITPGTTNQETQYF.

The chain employs TRBV10-3 and TRBJ2-7; TRBD1 matches at 8 bases. From germline, CDR1 is ENHRY and CDR2 SYGVKD. V lost 4 bases, J lost 5 bases, and 7 bases stayed unmatched. The CDR3 loop spans 14 amino acids. The CDR3 reads CAISAGTGQDEQYF. CDR3 nucleotides: TGTGCCATCAGTGCGGGGACAGGACAAGACGAGCAGTACTTC.

J is TRBJ1-1 and V is TRBV9; TRBD1 agrees at 10 bases. J lost 1 base, V lost 2 bases, and 8 bases had no gene match. The CDR3 loop spans 17 amino acids. CDR1 is SGDLS and CDR2 is YYNGEE in the germline V gene. The CDR3 DNA reads TGTGCCAGCAGCGTCCCCCAGGGACAGGGGACGAACACTGAAGCTTTCTTT. This gives the protein CASSVPQGQGTNTEAFF.

This sequence joins TRBV19 and TRBJ1-2; the D is unclear. CDR3 length: 11 residues. V lost 4 bases and J lost 8, with 8 bases in between. Germline CDR1 LNHDA, CDR2 SQIVND (reference sequence). CDR3 amino acids: CASSRGSGYTF. CDR3 bases: TGTGCCAGTAGTAGGGGTAGCGGCTACACCTTC.

The gene calls are TRBV11-2 and TRBJ2-1; TRBD1 might be the D (6 bases). CDR1 and CDR2 (germline): SGHAT, FQNNGV. This CDR3 is 13 amino acids long. Trimming removed 5 bases at V and 4 bases at J, with 9 bases between. The DNA for the CDR3 is TGTGCCAGCAGCACGGGACAATACAATGAGCAGTTCTTC. Protein product: CASSTGQYNEQFF. The variable domain in full, with the rest retrieved from reference TRBV11-2 and TRBJ2-1, is EAGVAQSPRYKIIEKRQSVAFWCNPISGHATLYWYQQILGQGPKLLIQFQNNGVVDDSQLPKDRFSAERLKGVDSTLKIQPAKLEDSAVYLCASSTGQYNEQFFGPGTRLTVL.

V is TRBV9 and J is TRBJ2-1; D gene uncertain. The CDR3 totals 17 residues. V lost 0 bases, J lost 1 base, and 14 bases lay in between. Germline CDR1 and CDR2: SGDLS and YYNGEE. The CDR3 sequence: CASSVGSPFGSYNEQFF. DNA of the CDR3: TGTGCCAGCAGCGTAGGGAGTCCCTTCGGGTCCTACAATGAGCAGTTCTTC.